A single sample gave rise to the 26 T cell receptor beta chains below, sequenced in a study of T-cell reconstitution after alpha-beta-depleted transplantation in children. The TCRbeta library incorporated unique molecular identifiers. MiXCR, applied by TCRdb to the PCR reads, yields one record per CDR3 protein. The sample lists under 50,000 distinct CDR3 sequences, about 47% occurring once. Sequencing was performed on peripheral blood, taken before TCRalphabeta/CD19-depleted stem cell transplant. The receptors shown here come from a boy younger than two with SCID, due to receive a stem cell transplant.

J is TRBJ2-6 and V is TRBV6-2 or TRBV6-3, with 9 bases lining up with TRBD2. The trim removed 6 bases at V and 4 bases at J, leaving 7 bases unmatched. The CDR3 sequence is 16 residues long. Germline V gives CDR1 MNHEY, CDR2 SVGEGT. The DNA for the CDR3 is TGTGCCAGCAGCGCCGCGCTAGCGGGGGGGGCCAACGTCCTGACTTTC. Its protein is CASSAALAGGANVLTF.

V is TRBV6-5 and J is TRBJ2-1; TRBD2 agrees at 10 bases. The germline gives CDR1 MNHEY, CDR2 SVGAGI. The CDR3 runs to 16 residues. Trimming at V came to 4 bases and at J to 0 bases, leaving 3 bases not matched to a gene. CDR3 loop: CASSSVAGGSYNEQFF. CDR3 DNA: TGTGCCAGCAGTTCGGTAGCGGGGGGCTCCTACAATGAGCAGTTCTTC.

V usage is TRBV10-3 and J usage is TRBJ2-3, with D unresolved. The CDR3 totals 16 residues. Looked up from germline, CDR1 is ENHRY and CDR2 is SYGVKD. V shed 0 bases and J shed 0 bases, with 10 bases lying between them. CDR3 bases: TGTGCCATCAGTGAGTCGATCGCCTCTAGCACAGATACGCAGTATTTT. It codes for CAISESIASSTDTQYF.

The chain couples TRBV20-1 to TRBJ2-3; D is possibly TRBD1 (6 bases). Germline CDR1 DFQATT, CDR2 SNEGSKA (reference sequence). V dropped 6 bases and J dropped 2 bases, with 24 bases sitting between them. The CDR3 totals 17 residues. The CDR3 bases are TGCAGTGCCAAGGACAGTGAAATCCAACTCCTCACAGATACGCAGTATTTT. Its protein product is CSAKDSEIQLLTDTQYF.

CDR3 sequence: CSARPDSETQYF. The CDR3 nucleotides are TGCAGTGCTAGGCCGGACAGCGAGACCCAGTACTTC. V is TRBV20-1 and J is TRBJ2-5; maybe TRBD1 (6 bases). Germline CDR1 reads DFQATT; CDR2 reads SNEGSKA (reference sequence). CDR3 size: 12 residues. V lost 3 bases, J lost 5 bases, and 10 bases lay in between.

This rearrangement joins TRBV20-1 to TRBJ2-3; 9 bases agree with TRBD2. CDR3 size: 13 residues. Germline CDR1 is DFQATT and CDR2 is SNEGSKA (reference sequence). Germline trimming cut 5 bases from V and 4 bases from J; bases unmatched to any gene: 4. As DNA, the CDR3 is TGCAGTGCTCTTAGCGGGGGCTCAGATACGCAGTATTTT. This encodes CSALSGGSDTQYF.

This sequence joins TRBV20-1 and TRBJ2-1; no clear D gene. Germline V gene data show CDR1 as DFQATT and CDR2 as SNEGSKA (reference sequence). Trimming took off 5 bases at V and 6 bases at J, with 17 bases between the two ends. This CDR3 spans 14 amino acids. The DNA of the CDR3 is TGCAGTGCTCCAAAGGGTCCCACCCGCAATGAGCAGTTCTTC. As protein: CSAPKGPTRNEQFF.

This clonotype was recorded only once. This chain connects TRBV5-6 to TRBJ2-4; 8 bases fit TRBD1. Germline CDR1 and CDR2: SGHDT and YYEEEE. This CDR3 has 14 residues. The V segment lost 2 bases and the J segment 3 bases; nucleotides outside the gene matches: 1. CDR3 DNA: TGTGCCAGCAGCTTCACAGGGGGCAAAAACATTCAGTACTTC. Translating it yields CASSFTGGKNIQYF.

The sample holds one count of this clonotype. The chain uses TRBV5-1 and TRBJ2-4; D is ambiguous. The V end lost 4 bases, the J end lost 5 bases, and 4 bases lay between the germline ends. Germline CDR1 reads SGHRS; CDR2 reads YFSETQ. This CDR3 is built from 11 residues. CDR3 DNA sequence: TGCGCCAGCAGCCTCGAAAACATTCAGTACTTC. Translation gives CASSLENIQYF. Supplemented by reference TRBV5-1 and TRBJ2-4, the full variable domain reads KAGVTQTPRYLIKTRGQQVTLSCSPISGHRSVSWYQQTPGQGLQFLFEYFSETQRNKGNFPGRFSGRQFSNSRSEMNVSTLELGDSALYLCASSLENIQYFGAGTRLSVL.

The chain has TRBV6-1 and TRBJ1-2; D may be TRBD1 (6 bases). With 0 bases removed from V and 3 bases from J, the gap between germline ends came to 8 bases. Looked up from germline, CDR1 is MNHNS and CDR2 is SASEGT. CDR3 length equals 14 residues. CDR3 sequence (DNA): TGTGCCAGCAGTGAAGCCAGGGGATACTATGGCTACACCTTC. Its protein is CASSEARGYYGYTF.

V is TRBV5-1 and J is TRBJ1-2, with D unresolved. Germline V CDR1 and CDR2: SGHRS, YFSETQ. The CDR3 has 13 residues. V was clipped by 0 bases and J by 2 bases, with 5 bases between them. This CDR3 reads CASSLGGNYGYTF. CDR3 nucleotides: TGCGCCAGCAGCTTGGGGGGAAACTATGGCTACACCTTC.

The V and J genes are TRBV6-2 or TRBV6-3 and TRBJ2-3; D gene uncertain. The CDR3 totals 14 residues. The V end was cut by 4 bases, the J end by 6 bases, with 14 bases between. The germline V gene has CDR1 MNHEY and CDR2 SVGEGT. The CDR3 region is CASSSGQDLDTQYF. CDR3 coding DNA: TGTGCCAGCAGTTCTGGGCAGGACCTGGATACGCAGTATTTT.

This rearrangement joins TRBV7-2 to TRBJ2-7, with TRBD1 identical over 9 bases. Per germline, CDR1 SGHTA and CDR2 FQGNSA. The CDR3 sequence is 16 residues long. J gave up 0 bases and V 5 bases, and 8 bases lay outside the gene matches. The CDR3 here is CASSDPGQGSSYEQYF. The CDR3, as DNA: TGTGCCAGCAGCGACCCCGGACAGGGGTCCTCCTACGAGCAGTACTTC.

This clonotype came up a few times. The chain carries TRBV4-3 and TRBJ2-1; 10 bases fit TRBD2. The CDR3 totals 15 residues. The junction had 7 bases not matched to a gene; V was cut back by 6 bases and J by 5 bases. Germline CDR1 reads LGHNA; CDR2 reads YSLEER. CDR3 in DNA: TGCGCCAGCAGAGTAGGACTAGCGGAACACAATGAGCAGTTCTTC. Its translation: CASRVGLAEHNEQFF.

The chain employs TRBV20-1 and TRBJ1-5; D possibly corresponds to TRBD1 (6 bases). This CDR3 comprises 17 residues. V dropped 6 bases and J dropped 7 bases, with 28 bases sitting between them. Per germline, CDR1 DFQATT and CDR2 SNEGSKA (reference sequence). CDR3 amino acids: CSASRGAVFGVGQPQHF. For the CDR3, the DNA is TGCAGTGCCAGCCGGGGGGCGGTGTTTGGGGTTGGGCAGCCCCAGCATTTT.

V gene TRBV27 combines with J gene TRBJ1-3; D unresolved. Germline CDR1 and CDR2: MNHEY and SMNVEV (reference sequence). Trimming removed 6 bases at V and 0 bases at J, with 12 bases between. CDR3 size: 15 residues. This CDR3 reads CASREGMSSGNTIYF. CDR3 nucleotide sequence: TGTGCCAGCAGAGAAGGGATGAGCTCTGGAAACACCATATATTTT.

This clonotype has more than one count but fewer than ten. The gene calls are TRBV4-1 and TRBJ2-5, with TRBD1 matching 7 bases. The CDR3 spans 14 residues. The germline CDR1 and CDR2 sequences are MGHRA and YSYEKL. Unmatched junction bases numbered 3, after V lost 3 bases and J lost 2 bases. The CDR3 reads CASSQGQLQETQYF. CDR3 nucleotide sequence: TGCGCCAGCAGCCAGGGACAGCTACAAGAGACCCAGTACTTC.

Only a few counts were recorded for this clonotype. The chain joins TRBV6-5 to TRBJ1-1; D is uncertain. The germline V and J ends were trimmed by 2 bases and 1 base, with 8 bases remaining between them. CDR3 length: 14 residues. Germline CDR1 and CDR2: MNHEY and SVGAGI. The CDR3 region has the DNA TGTGCCAGCAGTTACGATCCGGGGAACACTGAAGCTTTCTTT. Translated: CASSYDPGNTEAFF.

This chain uses TRBV5-1 with TRBJ1-2, with a tentative D call TRBD1 (5 bases). Germline V lookup: CDR1 SGHRS, CDR2 YFSETQ. The CDR3 sequence is 14 residues long. V was clipped by 4 bases and J by 2 bases, with 12 bases between them. The CDR3 region is CASSPDKGNYGYTF. DNA of the CDR3: TGCGCCAGCAGCCCTGACAAGGGGAACTATGGCTACACCTTC.

The chain joins TRBV6-5 to TRBJ2-7; 9 nucleotides align to TRBD2. The V segment lost 0 bases and the J segment 5 bases; nucleotides outside the gene matches: 8. CDR3 size: 16 residues. Germline V gene sequence: CDR1 MNHEY, CDR2 SVGAGI. The chain's CDR3 is CASSYSNSGGLDEQYF. The CDR3 DNA follows: TGTGCCAGCAGTTACTCGAACAGCGGGGGGCTTGACGAGCAGTACTTC.

This rearrangement joins TRBV4-1 to TRBJ2-5, with D perhaps TRBD2 (5 bases). Germline V lookup: CDR1 MGHRA, CDR2 YSYEKL. The CDR3 is made up of 14 amino acids. V was pared by 1 base and J by 11 bases, with 17 bases between. Here the CDR3 DNA reads TGCGCCAGCAGCCAAGGTGGGAGCAGCGCTTTTCAGTACTTC. Translation gives CASSQGGSSAFQYF.

The V and J genes are TRBV6-1 and TRBJ2-2, with 7 bases aligning to TRBD2. The V gene's germline CDR1 is MNHNS and CDR2 SASEGT. V dropped 0 bases and J dropped 0; count of bases not matched to a gene: 7. This CDR3 is built from 18 residues. CDR3 loop: CASSEALLGGANTGELFF. CDR3 nucleotide sequence: TGTGCCAGCAGTGAAGCGCTTCTGGGGGGGGCGAACACCGGGGAGCTGTTTTTT.

This clonotype occurred many times. The rearrangement joins TRBV11-2 to TRBJ2-7; TRBD1 matches 7 bases. After removal of 5 bases from V and 0 bases from J, the junction contained 10 bases not matched to a gene. The V gene's germline CDR1 is SGHAT and CDR2 FQNNGV. The CDR3 length is 16 residues. As DNA, the CDR3 is TGTGCCAGCAGCCCAGCCGGGACAGTGTCCTCCTACGAGCAGTACTTC. It yields the protein CASSPAGTVSSYEQYF.

This chain uses TRBV3-1 with TRBJ2-4; 10 nucleotides agree with TRBD2. CDR3 length equals 21 residues. After removal of 0 bases from V and 0 bases from J, the junction contained 14 bases not matched to a gene. The germline gives CDR1 LGHDT, CDR2 YNNKEL (reference sequence). CDR3 residues: CASSQEINRASGGLAKNIQYF. In DNA, the CDR3 is TGTGCCAGCAGCCAAGAGATTAATCGGGCTAGCGGGGGATTAGCCAAAAACATTCAGTACTTC.

The gene calls are TRBV15 and TRBJ1-4, with 9 bases matching TRBD1. Germline loops: CDR1 LNHNV, CDR2 YYDKDF (reference sequence). V lost 1 base to trimming and J lost 4 bases; unmatched junction nucleotides: 4. The CDR3 is 16 amino acids. The DNA of the CDR3 is TGTGCCACCAGCAGAGGAAGGGGACAGGGTAATGAAAAACTGTTTTTT. Protein sequence: CATSRGRGQGNEKLFF.

The chain recombines TRBV5-1 with TRBJ1-1, with D maybe TRBD1 (5 bases). CDR3 size: 13 residues. Between the trimmed V and J ends, which lost 7 bases and 1 base, there was a span of 11 bases. Germline CDR1 reads SGHRS; CDR2 reads YFSETQ. CDR3 bases: TGCGCCAGCGCCGAAAGGGGGAACACTGAAGCTTTCTTT. Protein sequence: CASAERGNTEAFF.